The 20 T cell receptor beta chains below all came from one sample that was sequenced in a study of beta chain features in type 1 diabetes. Study-wide findings and caveats: Across all four CD4+ subsets, people with type 1 diabetes showed modestly shorter TCRB CDR3s.

The antigens these receptors bind are not known. Investigators reverse transcribed all isolated RNA, so they sequenced expressed TCRB transcripts. Profiled with immunoSEQ multiplex PCR; TCRdb holds only in-frame clones, not every one. In the table there are 20,000 to 30,000 clones, around 69% of which are singletons. The material sequenced was Tregs from blood. The source is a man between 18 and 35 years old with type 1 diabetes.

This chain uses TRBV11-2 with TRBJ2-1; 12 nucleotides agree with TRBD2. CDR1 is SGHAT and CDR2 is FQNNGV in the germline V gene. The CDR3 has 16 amino acids. The ends lost 0 bases at V and 7 bases at J; junction bases unmatched: 4. CDR3 region: CASSLDSSGGVNEQFF. The CDR3 DNA follows: TGTGCCAGCAGCTTAGATTCTAGCGGGGGGGTAAATGAGCAGTTCTTC.

The rearrangement links TRBV25-1 to TRBJ2-3, with 8 positions matching TRBD2. The length of the CDR3 is 16 residues. J gave up 3 bases and V 1 base, and 6 bases lay outside the gene matches. Germline V gene sequence: CDR1 MGHDK, CDR2 SYGVNS. The CDR3 DNA sequence: TGTGCCAGCAGTGAATCTAGCGGGTTAGGGACAGATACGCAGTATTTT. Translated: CASSESSGLGTDTQYF. Full variable domain (remainder filled in from reference TRBV25-1 and TRBJ2-3): EADIYQTPRYLVIGTGKKITLECSQTMGHDKMYWYQQDPGMELHLIHYSYGVNSTEKGDLSSESTVSRIRTEHFPLTLESARPSHTSQYLCASSESSGLGTDTQYFGPGTRLTVL.

V usage is TRBV6-6 and J usage is TRBJ1-2; D unclear. The CDR3 is 16 residues long. The germline CDR1 and CDR2 sequences are MNHNY and SVGAGI (reference sequence). V was cut by 5 bases and J by 4 bases, with 20 bases left in between. The CDR3 spells CASSPTLFVQLYGYTF. Written as DNA, the CDR3 is TGTGCCAGCAGTCCCACTCTGTTCGTCCAACTCTATGGCTACACCTTC.

Regarding this clone: The same CDR3 is also encoded by other DNA sequences in this sample. The chain couples TRBV29-1 to TRBJ1-5, with TRBD1 matching 7 bases. Trimming took 4 bases from V and 7 from J; bases not matched to a gene: 7. The CDR3 extends over 13 amino acids. Looked up from germline, CDR1 is SQVTM and CDR2 is ANQGSEA. CDR3 bases: TGCAGCGTTGGGCAGGGGGTAGGGCAGCCCCAGCATTTT. Its protein is CSVGQGVGQPQHF.

This clone came up once. CDR3 residues: CAISYAGGETQYF. Here the CDR3 DNA reads TGTGCCATCAGTTATGCAGGGGGAGAGACCCAGTACTTC. This rearrangement joins TRBV10-3 to TRBJ2-5; TRBD1 matches 7 bases. V dropped 5 bases and J dropped 4; count of bases not matched to a gene: 4. CDR3 length: 13 residues. The V gene's germline CDR1 is ENHRY and CDR2 SYGVKD.

DNA of the CDR3: TGTGCCAGCAGCTGGACAGGGAACTATGGCTACACCTTC. Its protein product is CASSWTGNYGYTF. The rearrangement links TRBV13 to TRBJ1-2; TRBD1 agrees at 8 bases. Germline CDR1 and CDR2: PRHDT and FYEKMQ (reference sequence). V lost 4 bases to trimming and J lost 2 bases; unmatched junction nucleotides: 0. The CDR3 consists of 13 residues.

CDR3 nucleotides: TGTGCCAGCAGCTTGTCTAGCGGACCCACAGATACGCAGTATTTT. It translates to CASSLSSGPTDTQYF. The chain couples TRBV5-4 to TRBJ2-3; 7 nucleotides agree with TRBD2. Germline CDR1 is SGHNT and CDR2 is YYREEE (reference sequence). The CDR3 runs 15 residues. J was trimmed by 2 bases and V by 1 base; bases with no gene match: 4.

The chain recombines TRBV19 with TRBJ2-1; the match to TRBD2 covers 9 bases. Germline trimming cut 7 bases from V and 1 base from J; bases unmatched to any gene: 11. The CDR3 extends over 17 amino acids. Looked up from germline, CDR1 is LNHDA and CDR2 is SQIVND (reference sequence). The CDR3: CASKEGASGTSYNEQFF. The CDR3 nucleotides are TGTGCCAGTAAAGAAGGGGCTAGCGGGACTTCCTACAATGAGCAGTTCTTC.

V and J are TRBV11-2 and TRBJ2-1; TRBD2 is a possible D gene (6 bases). Germline loops: CDR1 SGHAT, CDR2 FQNNGV. V lost 3 bases and J 5 bases, leaving 14 bases between the germline ends. The CDR3 consists of 15 residues. The CDR3 reads CASSFPGVGNNEQFF. In DNA form, the CDR3 reads TGTGCCAGCAGCTTTCCGGGGGTGGGAAACAATGAGCAGTTCTTC.

The chain is built from TRBV6-4 and TRBJ1-1; 7 bases align to TRBD1. Germline lookup yields CDR1 MRHNA and CDR2 SNTAGT. V lost 6 bases, J lost 3 bases, and 7 bases stayed unmatched. The CDR3 runs 14 residues. The CDR3 DNA is TGTGCCAGCAGCGAGACAGGGTCGCACACTGAAGCTTTCTTT. Encoded protein: CASSETGSHTEAFF.

The J gene is TRBJ1-5, the V gene TRBV18, with D maybe TRBD1 (5 bases). Germline CDR1 is KGHSH and CDR2 is LQKENI. V shed 3 bases and J shed 3 bases, with 18 bases lying between them. The CDR3 loop spans 17 amino acids. The CDR3 DNA follows: TGTGCCAGCTCACCCAAAGGACATGGGGTTGACAATCAGCCCCAGCATTTT. It yields the protein CASSPKGHGVDNQPQHF.

This sequence joins TRBV18 and TRBJ2-7; TRBD2 agrees at 11 bases. Germline lookup yields CDR1 KGHSH and CDR2 LQKENI. Trimming removed 3 bases from V and 7 bases from J; junction bases left unmatched: 11. This CDR3 has 16 residues. The CDR3 DNA follows: TGTGCCAGCTCACCTCATTCACTAGCGGGAGTGGGGGAGCAGTACTTC. Amino acids: CASSPHSLAGVGEQYF.

The rearrangement uses TRBV27 and TRBJ1-5, with D hard to call. Trimming took off 2 bases at V and 5 bases at J, with 7 bases between the two ends. The germline V gene encodes CDR1 MNHEY and CDR2 SMNVEV (reference sequence). The CDR3 totals 13 residues. CDR3 in amino acids: CASSLLFDQPQHF. CDR3 DNA: TGTGCCAGCAGTTTACTATTCGATCAGCCCCAGCATTTT.

This chain uses TRBV29-1 with TRBJ1-1, with 7 bases aligning to TRBD1. The V gene end was trimmed by 6 bases and the J gene end by 0 bases; junction bases not matched to a gene: 10. CDR3 length: 15 residues. CDR1 and CDR2 from the germline V gene are SQVTM and ANQGSEA. CDR3 sequence: CSVQQGWGMNTEAFF. The CDR3 DNA sequence: TGCAGCGTCCAACAGGGGTGGGGGATGAACACTGAAGCTTTCTTT.

The chain recombines TRBV14 with TRBJ2-3, with TRBD2 identical over 7 bases. Germline V gene data show CDR1 as SGHDN and CDR2 as FVKESK. V was clipped by 5 bases and J by 8 bases; unmatched bases: 19. The CDR3 sequence is 17 residues long. This CDR3 reads CASSAKRSSGLGSTQYF. The CDR3 coding sequence is TGTGCCAGCAGCGCCAAGAGGAGTAGCGGGCTCGGGAGTACGCAGTATTTT.

CDR3 amino acids: CASHRGLVTGELFF. Written as DNA, the CDR3 is TGTGCCAGTCACAGGGGGCTGGTCACCGGGGAGCTGTTTTTT. The rearrangement links TRBV6-6 to TRBJ2-2, with 9 bases identical to TRBD1. After removal of 9 bases from V and 4 bases from J, the junction contained 6 bases not matched to a gene. The germline V gene has CDR1 MNHNY and CDR2 SVGAGI (reference sequence). The CDR3 sequence is 14 residues long.

The CDR3 reads CASSRTGGGWVSNQPQHF. In DNA form, the CDR3 reads TGTGCCAGTAGTCGAACAGGGGGCGGATGGGTCAGCAATCAGCCCCAGCATTTT. The chain recombines TRBV19 with TRBJ1-5; 9 bases fit TRBD1. This CDR3 is built from 18 residues. V was pared by 5 bases and J by 1 base, with 12 bases of the junction left unmatched. Germline V gives CDR1 LNHDA, CDR2 SQIVND (reference sequence).

The CDR3, as DNA: TGTGCCAGCAGCTTAGAGCCAGGGCTAAACACCGGGGAGCTGTTTTTT. Translated, it gives CASSLEPGLNTGELFF. The rearrangement uses TRBV7-9 and TRBJ2-2; the D gene is possibly TRBD1 (5 bases). The CDR3 loop spans 16 amino acids. V lost 1 base and J 2 bases, leaving 11 bases between the germline ends. Germline V lookup: CDR1 SEHNR, CDR2 FQNEAQ (reference sequence).

The chain has TRBV29-1 and TRBJ1-5; no reliable D call. In germline, CDR1 is SQVTM, CDR2 ANQGSEA. V dropped 7 bases and J dropped 1 base, with 14 bases sitting between them. The CDR3 runs to 14 residues. The CDR3 nucleotides are TGCAGCGCCGAAGGAGGGTCCAGCAATCAGCCCCAGCATTTT. Protein: CSAEGGSSNQPQHF.

V usage is TRBV5-1 and J usage is TRBJ2-7, with D unresolved. The CDR3 has 13 residues. Trimming cost V 0 bases and J 3 bases, with 7 bases left between them. The germline V gene has CDR1 SGHRS and CDR2 YFSETQ. CDR3 nucleotides: TGCGCCAGCAGCTTGGAACCGCGCTACGAGCAGTACTTC. Protein: CASSLEPRYEQYF.